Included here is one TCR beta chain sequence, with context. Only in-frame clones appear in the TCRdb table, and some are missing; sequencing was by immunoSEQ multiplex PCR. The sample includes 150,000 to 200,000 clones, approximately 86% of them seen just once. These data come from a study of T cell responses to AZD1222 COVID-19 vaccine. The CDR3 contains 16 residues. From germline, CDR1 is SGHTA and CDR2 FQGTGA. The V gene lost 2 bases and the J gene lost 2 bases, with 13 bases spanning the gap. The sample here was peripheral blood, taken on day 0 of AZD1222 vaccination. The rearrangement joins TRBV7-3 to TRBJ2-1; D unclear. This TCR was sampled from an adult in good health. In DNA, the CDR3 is TGTGCCAGCAGCTTAGGCTGGGCTGCCCCCTACAATGAGCAGTTCTTC. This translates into CASSLGWAAPYNEQFF. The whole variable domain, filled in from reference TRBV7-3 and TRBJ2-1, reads GAGVSQTPSNKVTEKGKYVELRCDPISGHTALYWYRQSLGQGPEFLIYFQGTGAADDSGLPNDRFFAVRPEGSVSTLKIQRTERGDSAVYLCASSLGWAAPYNEQFFGPGTRLTVL.